This T cell receptor (beta chain) was profiled in a study of blood T cells in healthy people across ages. Alongside a J-beta primer mix, a sample-barcoded 5' primer served in a second PCR lasting about 6 to 11 cycles. TCRdb passed the 5' RACE reads through MiXCR, listing each CDR3 protein once. The sample has about 1,000,000 distinct CDR3 sequences, around 43% seen once. The CDR3 has 13 residues. The ends were cut back, 6 bases at V and 7 bases at J, with 16 bases in the middle. Germline assignment: CDR1 MNHEY and CDR2 SVGAGI. Sequenced sample: blood. The rearrangement uses TRBV6-5 and TRBJ2-7, with D maybe TRBD1 (6 bases). The sequence derives from a woman aged 55 to 70 in good health. CDR3 region: CASRTGTNNEQYF. CDR3 sequence (DNA): TGTGCCAGCAGGACCGGGACAAACAATGAGCAGTACTTC.